The 23 T cell receptor beta chains listed next were all sequenced from one sample in a study of molecular identifiers for immune sequencing clone quantification. From the PCR reads, TCRdb called clonotypes with MiXCR, one entry per CDR3 protein. This table holds under 350,000 distinct CDR3 sequences, roughly 24% found once. Sequencing was performed on naive CD8+ T cells from blood, with Jurkat cell RNA spiked in. Subset in this sample: FACS-sorted CD8+CD4-CCR7+CD45RA+ naive T cells. These receptors originate from a human donor in good health. Some libraries in this study had Jurkat cell RNA spiked in.

This clonotype was counted many times. This sequence joins TRBV7-9 and TRBJ2-7; D is unresolved. The CDR3 contains 12 residues. V dropped 4 bases and J dropped 4 bases, with 8 bases sitting between them. Germline CDR1 SEHNR, CDR2 FQNEAQ (reference sequence). The CDR3 sequence is CASSSDPYEQYF. The CDR3 DNA reads as TGTGCCAGCAGCTCGGACCCGTACGAGCAGTACTTC. Together with reference TRBV7-9 and TRBJ2-7, the CDR3 gives the full variable domain: DTGVSQNPRHKITKRGQNVTFRCDPISEHNRLYWYRQTLGQGPEFLTYFQNEAQLEKSRLLSDRFSAERPKGSFSTLEIQRTEQGDSAMYLCASSSDPYEQYFGPGTRLTVT.

Only a few counts were recorded for this clonotype. The chain combines TRBV9 with TRBJ1-1; TRBD1 aligns across 8 bases. The ends lost 3 bases at V and 1 base at J; junction bases unmatched: 11. Per germline, CDR1 SGDLS and CDR2 YYNGEE. The CDR3 has 17 residues. The CDR3 loop reads CASSASGGQGPNTEAFF. As DNA, the CDR3 is TGTGCCAGCAGCGCAAGTGGAGGACAGGGCCCGAACACTGAAGCTTTCTTT.

In this sample, this clonotype turned up many times. The V call is TRBV7-2, the J call TRBJ2-7, with D possibly TRBD1 on 6 matching bases. Trimming stripped 2 bases from V and 3 bases from J, with 11 bases between. Germline CDR1 and CDR2: SGHTA and FQGNSA. CDR3 length: 14 residues. The CDR3 DNA follows: TGTGCCAGCAGCTTACGGGACAAGTACTACGAGCAGTACTTC. Its protein product is CASSLRDKYYEQYF.

On this clonotype itself: This sequence may be a read error, since a much larger clone differs from it by one base. Here the CDR3 omits its conserved ending phenylalanine or tryptophan, so a read error is the likely source. This chain uses TRBV7-9 with TRBJ2-7, with TRBD1 matching over 9 bases. With V trimmed by 5 bases and J by 2 bases, 4 bases remained unmatched. Germline CDR1 SEHNR, CDR2 FQNEAQ (reference sequence). CDR3 length equals 14 residues. CDR3 amino acids: CASSRGQGPYEQYL. The DNA for the CDR3 is TGTGCCAGCAGCCGAGGACAGGGGCCCTACGAGCAGTACCTC.

This clonotype was observed a handful of times. The gene calls are TRBV14 and TRBJ1-1; D is unclear. Trimming removed 8 bases at V and 3 bases at J, with 13 bases between. The CDR3 is made up of 13 amino acids. Germline V lookup: CDR1 SGHDN, CDR2 FVKESK. The CDR3 region has the DNA TGTGCCAGCGGCGCTGGCGGGTACACTGAAGCTTTCTTT. It yields the protein CASGAGGYTEAFF.

The J gene is TRBJ2-7, the V gene TRBV27; D call uncertain. CDR3 size: 15 residues. Germline lookup yields CDR1 MNHEY and CDR2 SMNVEV (reference sequence). V lost 0 bases and J lost 0, with 9 bases in between. DNA of the CDR3: TGTGCCAGCAGTTTATCAGGGCACTCCTCCTACGAGCAGTACTTC. This translates into CASSLSGHSSYEQYF.

The CDR3, as DNA: TGTGCCAGCAAAGGGGTAGGGGATGGCTACACCTTC. This sequence encodes CASKGVGDGYTF. This chain joins TRBV2 and TRBJ1-2, with D maybe TRBD1 (5 bases). This CDR3 is built from 12 residues. The germline CDR1 and CDR2 sequences are SNHLY and FYNNEI. Trimming left V 7 bases short and J 6 bases short, with 12 bases between. The entire variable domain, with the rest obtained from reference TRBV2 and TRBJ1-2, is as follows: EPEVTQTPSHQVTQMGQEVILRCVPISNHLYFYWYRQILGQKVEFLVSFYNNEISEKSEIFDDQFSVERPDGSNFTLKIRSTKLEDSAMYFCASKGVGDGYTFGSGTRLTVV.

The table lists this clonotype with a few counts. The V and J genes are TRBV4-3 and TRBJ2-3; 8 positions match TRBD1. V dropped 2 bases and J dropped 13; count of bases not matched to a gene: 8. The germline V gene has CDR1 LGHNA and CDR2 YSLEER. The CDR3 length is 13 residues. DNA of the CDR3: TGCGCCAGCAGCCAATTCCAGGGACAGGTGAAGTATTTT. Its translation is CASSQFQGQVKYF.

Many counts were recorded for this clonotype. This chain joins TRBV12-3 or TRBV12-4 and TRBJ2-5; TRBD2 matches at 8 bases. This CDR3 is built from 14 residues. The J segment lost 6 bases and the V segment lost 2 bases, leaving 5 bases of the junction unmatched. The CDR3 loop is CASSLTAGGKTQYF. Here the CDR3 DNA reads TGTGCCAGCAGTTTAACGGCGGGGGGTAAGACCCAGTACTTC.

CDR3 DNA sequence: TGTGCAAGTCGCTCACCTAGCGGGAGCTCTGGTGAGCAGTTCTTC. Translation gives CASRSPSGSSGEQFF. V is TRBV12-2 and J is TRBJ2-1; the table's D call, TRBD2, was not checked against the DNA. TRBV12-2 is marked as a pseudogene. The length of the CDR3 is 15 residues.

The genes are TRBV27 and TRBJ1-1, with no clear D. CDR1 and CDR2 from the germline V gene are MNHEY and SMNVEV (reference sequence). The CDR3 has 14 amino acids. Deletions cut 6 bases from V and 1 base from J, with 12 bases between. CDR3 loop: CASSPLAGNTEAFF. DNA for the CDR3: TGTGCCAGCAGCCCCCTAGCGGGGAACACTGAAGCTTTCTTT.

Turning to this clonotype: A much more abundant neighbour one base away suggests this may be a read error. CDR3 bases: TGTGCCAGCGGCTCGACCCCAGAGCGGGGCACAGATACGCAGTATTTT. It encodes CASGSTPERGTDTQYF. The chain links TRBV7-9 to TRBJ2-3, with a weak D call TRBD2 (6 bases). The CDR3 extends over 16 amino acids. Trimming shortened V by 8 bases and J by 1 base, and 19 bases separated the two germline ends. Germline V CDR1 and CDR2: SEHNR, FQNEAQ (reference sequence).

Ten or more counts support this clonotype. This chain connects TRBV28 to TRBJ2-5, with 9 bases fitting TRBD1. Losses at the gene ends were 3 bases for V and 2 bases for J; bases not matched to a gene: 10. CDR1 and CDR2 from the germline V gene are MDHEN and SYDVKM. This CDR3 is 17 amino acids long. CDR3 protein: CASSFPRDRVPQETQYF. The CDR3 region has the DNA TGTGCCAGCAGTTTCCCCCGGGACAGGGTTCCACAAGAGACCCAGTACTTC.

There are a few counts of this clonotype. The V gene is TRBV7-2, the J gene TRBJ2-1, with D maybe TRBD2 (5 bases). Per germline, CDR1 SGHTA and CDR2 FQGNSA. This CDR3 region has 17 residues. Trimming shortened V by 5 bases and J by 0 bases, and 17 bases separated the two germline ends. In DNA, the CDR3 is TGTGCCAGCAGCCCCAGAGGGCGGAGGAGCTCCTACAATGAGCAGTTCTTC. It codes for CASSPRGRRSSYNEQFF.

With regard to this clonotype: At one end, the junction sequence differs from germline, possibly due to a read error. The chain employs TRBV19 and TRBJ2-3; TRBD1 might be the D (5 bases). Germline V gene data show CDR1 as LNHDA and CDR2 as SQIVND (reference sequence). The CDR3 length is 15 residues. The CDR3 spells CASSPQGSAGDTQSF. In nucleotides, the CDR3 is TGTGCCAGTAGTCCCCAGGGATCTGCAGGTGATACGCAGTCTTTT.

This chain connects TRBV7-9 to TRBJ2-5, with TRBD2 as a possible D gene (6 bases). The germline gives CDR1 SEHNR, CDR2 FQNEAQ (reference sequence). The CDR3 is 13 residues long. The V gene lost 5 bases and the J gene lost 4 bases, with 11 bases spanning the gap. The CDR3 nucleotides read TGTGCCAGCAGCAGGGACTTCCTAGAGACCCAGTACTTC. Protein sequence: CASSRDFLETQYF.

This clonotype has a count of ten or more. The V gene is TRBV6-5, the J gene TRBJ1-1, with D unresolved. The CDR3 runs to 13 residues. Germline V gives CDR1 MNHEY, CDR2 SVGAGI. Trimming removed 0 bases from V and 6 bases from J, with 8 bases in between. In DNA, the CDR3 is TGTGCCAGCAGTTACTCCTGGGGTTCTGAAGCTTTCTTT. Encoded protein: CASSYSWGSEAFF.

A remark on this clonotype: The junction does not match germline at one end; this may be a read error. This chain joins TRBV5-3 and TRBJ2-7; possible D gene TRBD1, 8 bases. TRBV5-3 is placed among ORFs of uncertain function. The CDR3 covers 17 residues. In DNA, the CDR3 is TGTGCCAGCAGCTCGGACGGGGGGACAGGCTCCCCGCCCGAGCAGTACTTC. Translating it yields CASSSDGGTGSPPEQYF.

The chain links TRBV20-1 to TRBJ2-3; D is possibly TRBD2 (7 bases). V dropped 1 base and J dropped 2 bases, with 13 bases sitting between them. This CDR3 has 15 amino acids. Germline assignment: CDR1 DFQATT and CDR2 SNEGSKA (reference sequence). The chain's CDR3 is CSARVSGGATDTQYF. In nucleotides, the CDR3 is TGCAGTGCTAGAGTCAGTGGGGGGGCCACAGATACGCAGTATTTT.

With respect to this clonotype: This sequence may be a read error, since a much larger clone differs from it by one base. The chain has TRBV6-5 and TRBJ1-4; no definite D call. The length of the CDR3 is 15 residues. Germline V gene sequence: CDR1 MNHEY, CDR2 SVGAGI. The CDR3 sequence: CASSPDGPMNGKLFF. Here the CDR3 DNA reads TGTGCCAGCAGTCCGGACGGACCGATGAATGGAAAACTGTTTTTT.

In this sample, this clonotype turned up once. V and J are TRBV4-3 and TRBJ2-1; 11 bases are shared with TRBD2. The CDR3 has 16 amino acids. V gave up 4 bases and J gave up 2 bases; unmatched junction bases: 4. Germline CDR1 reads LGHNA; CDR2 reads YSLEER. CDR3 loop: CASSPLSGGAYNEQFF. The CDR3 coding sequence is TGCGCCAGCAGCCCCCTTAGCGGGGGGGCCTACAATGAGCAGTTCTTC.

The chain recombines TRBV7-2 with TRBJ2-1; TRBD2 aligns across 14 bases. Germline CDR1 and CDR2: SGHTA and FQGNSA. The V segment lost 3 bases and the J segment 4 bases; nucleotides outside the gene matches: 8. The CDR3 has 18 amino acids. Here the CDR3 reads CASSLSTSGGANYNEQFF. The CDR3 DNA sequence: TGTGCCAGCAGCTTGTCGACTAGCGGGGGGGCAAATTACAATGAGCAGTTCTTC.

This clonotype was counted at least ten times. This chain uses TRBV2 with TRBJ1-5; weak D call: TRBD1 (5 bases). CDR1 and CDR2 from the germline V gene are SNHLY and FYNNEI. V was shortened by 2 bases and J by 6 bases, with 17 bases between the two germline ends. This CDR3 contains 16 residues. The CDR3 region is CASSEREGLVLQPQHF. The DNA for the CDR3 is TGTGCCAGCAGTGAACGGGAGGGGTTGGTCCTTCAGCCCCAGCATTTT.